The present T cell receptor (beta chain) was sequenced within a study of T cells after yellow fever vaccination. Study-wide points: By day 5 rather than day 15, the secondary response had peaked, though it was weaker. Re-detected after boosting: most primary clones, 96% of CD4 and 80% to 90% of CD8.

V dropped 8 bases and J dropped 0 bases, with 19 bases sitting between them. This CDR3 region has 17 residues. The germline V gene has CDR1 MNHEY and CDR2 SVGEGT. This clonotype was seen a few times. Its antigen remains unidentified. TCR cDNA, made by 5'RACE template switching, carried an added universal primer site and UMIs. TCRdb passed the 5' RACE reads through MiXCR, listing each CDR3 protein once. The table shows about 630,000 distinct CDR3 sequences, with 9% to 15% occurring only once. The chain combines TRBV6-2 or TRBV6-3 with TRBJ2-2; a possible D gene is TRBD2 (6 bases). The sequence was collected from a young man who received the YFV17D yellow fever vaccine. Sequenced here: PBMCs, sampled on the day of the yellow fever booster vaccination. The CDR3 nucleotides read TGTGCCAGCGTGGGGAGGTTCCTATACCCGAACACCGGGGAGCTGTTTTTT. Protein product: CASVGRFLYPNTGELFF.